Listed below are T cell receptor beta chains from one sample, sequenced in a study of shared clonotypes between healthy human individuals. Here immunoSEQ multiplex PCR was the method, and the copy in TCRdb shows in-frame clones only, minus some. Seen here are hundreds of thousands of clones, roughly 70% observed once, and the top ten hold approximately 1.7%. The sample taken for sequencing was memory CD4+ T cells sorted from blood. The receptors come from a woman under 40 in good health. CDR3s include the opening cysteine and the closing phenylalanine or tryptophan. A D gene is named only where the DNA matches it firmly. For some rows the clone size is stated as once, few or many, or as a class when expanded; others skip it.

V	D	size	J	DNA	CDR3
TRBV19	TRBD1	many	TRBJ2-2	TGTGCCAGTAGTATGACAGGGGTTGTCGGGGAGCTGTTTTTT	CASSMTGVVGELFF
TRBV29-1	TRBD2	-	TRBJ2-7	TGCAGCGTCGGCGGGGGATGGCGGGGAAACTCCTACGAGCAGTACTTC	CSVGGGWRGNSYEQYF
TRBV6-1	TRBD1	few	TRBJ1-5	TGTGCCAGCACCCCGGGACAGGGACATCAGCCCCAGCATTTT	CASTPGQGHQPQHF
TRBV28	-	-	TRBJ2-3	TGTGCCAGCACCGGGGCCACAGATACGCAGTATTTT	CASTGATDTQYF
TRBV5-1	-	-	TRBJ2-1	TGCGCCAGCAGCCCCGGGACTGCCCTCAATGAGCAGTTCTTC	CASSPGTALNEQFF
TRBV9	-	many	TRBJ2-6	TGTGCCAGCAGCGTAGTAGGGCGAGGGAGAGGGGCCAACGTCCTGACTTTC	CASSVVGRGRGANVLTF
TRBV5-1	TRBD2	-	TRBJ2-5	TGCGCCAGCAGCTTACAGGGACTAGCGGGATTAACAGAGACCCAGTACTTC	CASSLQGLAGLTETQYF
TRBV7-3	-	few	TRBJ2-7	TGTGCCAGGGAGGGTCTAGGGGCCTACGAGCAGTACTTC	CAREGLGAYEQYF
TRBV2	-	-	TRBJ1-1	TGTGCCAGCAGTGCCCGGGGGGCTGTTGAAGCTTTCTTT	CASSARGAVEAFF
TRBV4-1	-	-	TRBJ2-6	TGCGCCAGCAGCCCGTCCAGGGTGAATTCCGGGGCCAACGTCCTGACTTTC	CASSPSRVNSGANVLTF
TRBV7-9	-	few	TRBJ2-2	TGTGCCAGCAGCTTAGATGGCGGGATGGGGGAGCTGTTTTTT	CASSLDGGMGELFF
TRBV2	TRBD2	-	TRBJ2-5	TGTGCCAGCAGTGAAGCGGTGGCGGGAGAAGAGACCCAGTACTTC	CASSEAVAGEETQYF
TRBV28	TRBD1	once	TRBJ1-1	TGTGCCAGCAGTTTATGGACAGGGAGCACTGAAGCTTTCTTT	CASSLWTGSTEAFF
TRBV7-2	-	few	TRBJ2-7	TGTGCCAGCAGCCCGCTAAGCGGCTACGAGCAGTACTTC	CASSPLSGYEQYF
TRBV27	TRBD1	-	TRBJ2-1	TGTGCCAGCACTCCGCGACAGGGGAGAGGTGAGCAGTTCTTC	CASTPRQGRGEQFF
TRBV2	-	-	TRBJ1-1	TGTGCCAGCAGCGCCGACATATTCACTGAAGCTTTCTTT	CASSADIFTEAFF
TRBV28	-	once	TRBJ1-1	TGTGCCAGCAGCCAGGAGCTGCTGGCGACTGAAGCTTTCTTT	CASSQELLATEAFF
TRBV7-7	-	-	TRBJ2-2	TGTGCCAGCAGCTTAGTATCGACCAACACCGGGGAGCTGTTTTTT	CASSLVSTNTGELFF
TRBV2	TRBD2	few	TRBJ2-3	TGTGCCAGCAGTGAAGCTGGAGCGGGAAGCACAGATACGCAGTATTTT	CASSEAGAGSTDTQYF